This paragraph reports one T cell receptor beta chain. Its matching antigen is unknown. This sample stems from a study of early T cells in non-severe SARS-CoV-2 infection. The wider study: Unsorted whole blood bulk RNA was sequenced, with unpaired chains. Study observations and caveats: Anti-spike CD8 specificities were favored by VDJdb matching, whose results missed private and CD4 specificities.

The ends were cut back, 5 bases at V and 4 bases at J, with 14 bases in the middle. Germline lookup yields CDR1 SGHTA and CDR2 FQGNSA. The CDR3 consists of 14 residues. Via MiXCR, TCRdb re-called the 5' RACE reads, giving one row per CDR3 protein. The sample carries 84,000 or so distinct CDR3 sequences, 11% to 15% recorded once. This clonotype was sampled from an adult who was a healthcare worker with PCR-confirmed SARS-CoV-2 infection or an uninfected control (not recorded which). The sequenced material came from whole blood. This chain links TRBV7-2 with TRBJ1-1, with D possibly TRBD1 on 6 matching bases. The CDR3 loop is CASSRHRAATEAFF. DNA of the CDR3: TGTGCCAGCAGCCGCCACAGGGCGGCCACTGAAGCTTTCTTT.